A selection of T cell receptor beta chains follows, all from one sample in a study of vaccination effects on CD4 cells after COVID-19. No antigen has been identified for these receptors. The table came from immunoSEQ multiplex PCR; TCRdb's copy has only in-frame clones and leaves some out. The top ten hold 4.3% of the sample, which has some 60,000 clones, around 73% seen once. Here the sequenced sample was CD4+ T cells from PBMCs cultured without peptide, taken after COVID-19 vaccination. These receptors originate from a human donor who received a COVID-19 vaccine. Each CDR3 is given with its conserved first and last residue. Each record gives: J gene, V gene, D gene, CDR3 protein. The D gene is left open where the match is weak.

>TRBJ1-1|TRBV29-1|.
CSTDRYTEAFF
>TRBJ2-2|TRBV29-1|TRBD1
CSVFRGRGTGELFF
>TRBJ2-3|TRBV2|TRBD2
CASSGQRGPSTDTQYF
>TRBJ2-1|TRBV7-9|TRBD2
CASSISGAVIYNEQFF
>TRBJ2-7|TRBV5-4|TRBD2
CASSDSSGGTQYEQYF
>TRBJ2-7|TRBV6-5|TRBD1
CASSYSGTGGYEQYF
>TRBJ1-6|TRBV10-3|TRBD1
CAIRGTALNSPLHF
>TRBJ2-4|TRBV5-1|.
CASSLGGINIQYF
>TRBJ2-7|TRBV27|.
CASSLRARVSHEQYF
>TRBJ1-1|TRBV4-2|.
CASSQDMQGGTEAFF
>TRBJ2-5|TRBV24-1|.
CATSDLTLAGETQYF
>TRBJ1-4|TRBV5-1|TRBD1
CASSPGQNNEKLFF
>TRBJ1-4|TRBV3-1/TRBV3-2|.
CASSRVKNEKLFF
>TRBJ2-7|TRBV5-5|TRBD2
CASSSRLAGGVYEQYF
>TRBJ2-7|TRBV7-9|TRBD2
CASSLGLAPYEQYF
>TRBJ1-2|TRBV18|.
CASSPPSVSYGYTF
>TRBJ2-3|TRBV18|.
CASSPPERTDTQYF
>TRBJ1-6|TRBV7-2|.
CASSQGQTNSPLHF
>TRBJ2-3|TRBV30|.
CAWSKVDTQYF
>TRBJ1-5|TRBV27|.
CASSLGASNQPQHF
>TRBJ2-7|TRBV18|.
CASSQGQTYEQYF
>TRBJ1-6|TRBV23-1|.
CASSQNEDSPPLHF
>TRBJ1-4|TRBV30|.
CASNYATNEKLFF
>TRBJ2-3|TRBV6-6|.
CASSYKATQYF
>TRBJ2-1|TRBV6-5|TRBD2
CASRPTGGYNEQFF
>TRBJ1-1|TRBV5-6|.
CASSPGRSNTEAFF
>TRBJ2-2|TRBV7-6|.
CASSLNGGYTGELFF
>TRBJ1-4|TRBV5-1|TRBD1
CASRTGTVNEKLFF
>TRBJ1-2|TRBV9|.
CASSPRSQYNGYTF
>TRBJ2-7|TRBV7-9|.
CASGTGPPYEQYF
>TRBJ2-1|TRBV28|TRBD2
CASSSLAGGPNEQFF
>TRBJ2-7|TRBV3-1/TRBV3-2|.
CASGEYEQYF
>TRBJ1-5|TRBV23-1|.
CASSQGGHCSNQPQHF
>TRBJ2-1|TRBV3-1/TRBV3-2|TRBD2
CASSPVWAGVRVYEQFF
>TRBJ2-3|TRBV9|.
CASSVSGTLGTDTQYF
>TRBJ2-1|TRBV9|TRBD2
CASSVGGTSGRVDEQFF
>TRBJ2-6|TRBV7-2|.
CASSLRAGRSGANVLTF
>TRBJ2-1|TRBV7-9|.
CASSLGGTLSYNEQFF
>TRBJ2-3|TRBV7-9|TRBD2
CASNRLAGDTDTQYF
>TRBJ1-1|TRBV5-1|TRBD1
CASSRRTGGLDTEAFF
>TRBJ2-6|TRBV5-1|.
CASSLAGHSGANVLTF
>TRBJ1-5|TRBV6-5|.
CASSSRRVNQPQHF
>TRBJ1-1|TRBV3-1/TRBV3-2|.
CASSQGPTNTEAFF
>TRBJ2-7|TRBV3-1/TRBV3-2|.
CASSQEGGPSYEQYF
>TRBJ1-3|TRBV7-8|.
CASSLVDRFKGTSSGNTIYF
>TRBJ1-1|TRBV14|.
CASSQDGGSSGTEAFF
>TRBJ1-4|TRBV9|TRBD1
CASSEQGRANEKLFF
>TRBJ2-3|TRBV5-4|TRBD1
CASSQGTGGWLVTDTQYF
>TRBJ2-7|TRBV5-1|.
CASSPQGGTYEQYF
>TRBJ2-2|TRBV3-1/TRBV3-2|TRBD1
CASSQRDRGSGELFF
>TRBJ1-2|TRBV6-4|.
CASSDTPTRGRDYGYTF
>TRBJ2-1|TRBV18|TRBD2
CASSPSGGAGEQFF
>TRBJ1-2|TRBV6-2/TRBV6-3|TRBD1
CASSYPSRTGAYGYTF
>TRBJ2-1|TRBV2|.
CASGGSLRFYNEQFF
>TRBJ2-7|TRBV9|.
CASSPNSGSYEQYF
>TRBJ2-3|TRBV19|.
CASSIVGGFGDTQYF
>TRBJ1-1|TRBV5-1|.
CASSLGGGNTEAFF
>TRBJ2-1|TRBV7-9|TRBD2
CASSEALAGGLSEQFF
>TRBJ2-4|TRBV3-1/TRBV3-2|.
CASSQVVGVLAKNIQYF
>TRBJ2-7|TRBV2|TRBD2
CASGGVAGGRAHEQYF